This section outlines one T cell receptor (beta chain) sequence together with its context. Its antigen is unidentified. The data are from a study of OX40 agonist ivuxolimab in advanced cancers. About the study: Clinicians treated patients with ivuxolimab, an agonistic anti-OX40 (CD134) antibody. The study's findings and limits: What antigens the expanded peripheral T cells recognized was never established. Averaging showed that CD8+ T cells had more expanded clones than CD4+ did. At 0.1 to 3.0 mg/kg, CD4+ and CD8+ blood T cells expanded clonally by week 6.

Repertoires were generated with immunoSEQ multiplex PCR, while TCRdb's copy carries only in-frame clones and drops some. The table lists tens of thousands of clones, about four fifths of them singletons. Germline CDR1 is SNHLY and CDR2 is FYNNEI. V was cut by 2 bases and J by 9 bases, with 11 bases left in between. The CDR3 covers 13 residues. The sample consisted of CD4+ or CD8+ T cells sorted from blood, taken in a trial of the OX40 agonist ivuxolimab. This receptor was obtained from an adult with an advanced solid tumor such as melanoma, head and neck, liver or kidney cancer. The chain uses TRBV2 and TRBJ1-5; D uncertain. The CDR3 sequence is CASSEFWGMPQHF. CDR3 bases: TGTGCCAGCAGTGAATTTTGGGGTATGCCCCAGCATTTT. The whole variable domain, filled in from reference TRBV2 and TRBJ1-5, reads EPEVTQTPSHQVTQMGQEVILRCVPISNHLYFYWYRQILGQKVEFLVSFYNNEISEKSEIFDDQFSVERPDGSNFTLKIRSTKLEDSAMYFCASSEFWGMPQHFGDGTRLSIL.